Following are 19 T cell receptor beta chains from one sample sequenced in a study of neurological immune-mediated disorders. TCRdb ran MiXCR on the 5' RACE reads and lists one entry per CDR3 protein. The sample holds 50,000 to 60,000 distinct CDR3 sequences, more than 3% seen once. Sequencing used CD4+ T cells from blood. The receptors originated from a woman aged 40 to 55 with multiple sclerosis.

This clonotype was detected ten times or more. The V call is TRBV12-3 or TRBV12-4, the J call TRBJ1-1; D is possibly TRBD1 (5 bases). Trimming stripped 6 bases from V and 5 bases from J, with 16 bases between. The CDR3 contains 14 residues. CDR3 in amino acids: CASSKPRVDTEAFF. The DNA for the CDR3 is TGTGCCAGCAGCAAACCCAGGGTGGATACTGAAGCTTTCTTT.

This clonotype was found many times. The chain combines TRBV6-5 with TRBJ2-2, with 9 bases matching TRBD1. CDR1 and CDR2 (germline): MNHEY, SVGAGI. The ends lost 5 bases at V and 4 bases at J; junction bases unmatched: 5. This CDR3 region has 15 residues. In DNA, the CDR3 is TGTGCCAGCAGTAAGGGACAGGGTCTCACCGGGGAGCTGTTTTTT. Protein: CASSKGQGLTGELFF.

This clonotype has at least ten counts. The chain couples TRBV5-1 to TRBJ2-7; TRBD1 matches at 12 bases. Per the germline V gene, CDR1 is SGHRS and CDR2 is YFSETQ. The ends lost 5 bases at V and 1 base at J; junction bases unmatched: 1. The CDR3 spans 14 residues. CDR3 in DNA: TGCGCCAGCAGGGGACAGGGGGCGTCCTACGAGCAGTACTTC. It yields the protein CASRGQGASYEQYF. Supplemented by reference TRBV5-1 and TRBJ2-7, the full variable domain reads KAGVTQTPRYLIKTRGQQVTLSCSPISGHRSVSWYQQTPGQGLQFLFEYFSETQRNKGNFPGRFSGRQFSNSRSEMNVSTLELGDSALYLCASRGQGASYEQYFGPGTRLTVT.

This clonotype was found many times. The chain is built from TRBV21-1 and TRBJ1-3; no DNA check was done on the table's D call, TRBD1. TRBV21-1 is marked as a pseudogene. The CDR3 is made up of 17 amino acids. The CDR3: CASSQTGDIHSGNTIYF. DNA for the CDR3: TGTGCCAGCAGCCAAACGGGGGACATCCACTCTGGAAACACCATATATTTT.

There are many counts of this clonotype. The DNA of the CDR3 is TGTGCCAGCAGCCGCCAGGGACAGGGATCCTACGGCTACACCTTC. Translated, it gives CASSRQGQGSYGYTF. V and J are TRBV7-9 and TRBJ1-2, with TRBD1 identical over 9 bases. The CDR3 spans 15 residues. Losses at the gene ends were 5 bases for V and 8 bases for J; bases not matched to a gene: 12. The germline gives CDR1 SEHNR, CDR2 FQNEAQ (reference sequence).

At least ten counts were recorded for this clonotype. This chain joins TRBV14 and TRBJ2-2, with 7 nucleotides matching TRBD2. Germline trimming cut 4 bases from V and 5 bases from J; bases unmatched to any gene: 4. The CDR3 length is 14 residues. Germline V CDR1 and CDR2: SGHDN, FVKESK. CDR3 sequence (DNA): TGTGCCAGCAGCCGATGGGGAGGGACCGGGGAGCTGTTTTTT. Its protein product is CASSRWGGTGELFF.

This clonotype was counted at least ten times. The chain recombines TRBV5-1 with TRBJ2-3, with D perhaps being TRBD1 or TRBD2 (5 bases each). V was trimmed by 3 bases and J by 2 bases, leaving 16 bases between them. Germline CDR1 is SGHRS and CDR2 is YFSETQ. This CDR3 contains 16 residues. The CDR3 DNA is TGCGCCAGCAGCTCGGGGTCTTACAGGAACACAGATACGCAGTATTTT. Its translation is CASSSGSYRNTDTQYF.

Many counts were recorded for this clonotype. The chain combines TRBV5-1 with TRBJ2-1, with TRBD1 matching 7 bases. The trim removed 4 bases at V and 5 bases at J, leaving 6 bases unmatched. This CDR3 is built from 14 residues. CDR1 SGHRS and CDR2 YFSETQ come from the germline V gene. CDR3 sequence (DNA): TGCGCCAGCAGCATCGACAGGGTGAACAATGAGCAGTTCTTC. Translating gives CASSIDRVNNEQFF.

In this sample, this clonotype turned up many times. The V gene is TRBV6-6, the J gene TRBJ2-1, with 7 bases matching TRBD1. Germline values: CDR1 MNHNY, CDR2 SVGAGI (reference sequence). This CDR3 contains 13 residues. V was pared by 10 bases and J by 2 bases, with 5 bases of the junction left unmatched. The CDR3 here is CATRDSTYNEQFF. The DNA for the CDR3 is TGTGCCACCCGGGACAGCACCTACAATGAGCAGTTCTTC.

V usage is TRBV2 and J usage is TRBJ1-4; 11 nucleotides match TRBD1. CDR3 length: 15 residues. V lost 6 bases, J lost 8 bases, and 8 bases stayed unmatched. Germline assignment: CDR1 SNHLY and CDR2 FYNNEI. The CDR3 DNA is TGTGCCAGCAGAGACCCGGGACAGGGGGGAGAAAAACTGTTTTTT. Amino acid sequence: CASRDPGQGGEKLFF.

This clonotype was seen many times. V and J are TRBV5-1 and TRBJ1-4; 12 positions agree with TRBD1. Germline trimming cut 7 bases from V and 6 bases from J; bases unmatched to any gene: 13. Germline V gives CDR1 SGHRS, CDR2 YFSETQ. The CDR3 has 17 residues. CDR3 nucleotide sequence: TGCGCCAGCGGCTATGGGACAGGGGGCTCTTTTGATGAAAAACTGTTTTTT. This sequence encodes CASGYGTGGSFDEKLFF.

In its sample, this clonotype was seen many times. The chain uses TRBV5-1 and TRBJ2-3, with D tentatively TRBD1 or TRBD2 (5 bases each). Germline CDR1 is SGHRS and CDR2 is YFSETQ. The CDR3 is made up of 17 amino acids. The ends were cut back, 4 bases at V and 6 bases at J, with 24 bases in the middle. The CDR3 region has the DNA TGCGCCAGCAGCAGCTCCCCCGGGACCCTCAGCTGGGATACGCAGTATTTT. This codes for CASSSSPGTLSWDTQYF.

Judged by abundance, this clonotype is medium-sized (0.01 to 0.1%). The V gene is TRBV5-1, the J gene TRBJ1-4, with a possible D match to TRBD1 (5 bases). Trimming cost V 4 bases and J 11 bases, with 18 bases left between them. Germline CDR1 reads SGHRS; CDR2 reads YFSETQ. This CDR3 is 14 amino acids long. CDR3 DNA: TGCGCCAGCAGCCAAGGGACGTATGAGGGGAAACTGTTTTTT. Residues: CASSQGTYEGKLFF.

This clonotype was counted at least ten times. This rearrangement joins TRBV9 to TRBJ2-3; tentative D call: TRBD2 (5 bases). Germline V CDR1 and CDR2: SGDLS, YYNGEE. This CDR3 has 13 residues. Trimming removed 0 bases at V and 6 bases at J, with 8 bases between. The CDR3 sequence: CASSVVPGDTQYF. The CDR3 DNA follows: TGTGCCAGCAGCGTAGTCCCGGGGGATACGCAGTATTTT.

This clonotype has a count of ten or more. The CDR3 sequence: CASSADAGASSYEQYF. In DNA form, the CDR3 reads TGTGCCAGCAGCGCAGACGCGGGGGCGAGCTCCTACGAGCAGTACTTC. This sequence joins TRBV9 and TRBJ2-7; a possible D gene is TRBD2 (7 bases). Germline values: CDR1 SGDLS, CDR2 YYNGEE. Trimming took off 3 bases at V and 0 bases at J, with 16 bases between the two ends. CDR3 length: 16 residues.

This clonotype was seen ten or more times. The chain links TRBV4-1 to TRBJ1-4, with 7 bases aligning to TRBD1. The CDR3 length is 18 residues. V was clipped by 4 bases and J by 1 base; unmatched bases: 12. Germline CDR1 and CDR2: MGHRA and YSYEKL. This CDR3 reads CASSRTHRGGKTNEKLFF. The CDR3 nucleotides are TGCGCCAGCAGCCGCACACACAGGGGAGGGAAAACTAATGAAAAACTGTTTTTT.

Many counts were recorded for this clonotype. The CDR3, as DNA: TGTGCCAGCAGTGATCAAAACACCGGGGAGCTGTTTTTT. Its protein is CASSDQNTGELFF. The chain joins TRBV25-1 to TRBJ2-2; no reliable D call. Per the germline V gene, CDR1 is MGHDK and CDR2 is SYGVNS. The CDR3 covers 13 residues. V gave up 3 bases and J gave up 2 bases, with 4 bases separating them.

In its sample, this clonotype was seen many times. The rearrangement joins TRBV20-1 to TRBJ2-3, with no clear D. Germline lookup yields CDR1 DFQATT and CDR2 SNEGSKA (reference sequence). V was cut by 5 bases and J by 0 bases, with 18 bases left in between. The CDR3 runs to 16 residues. The CDR3 is CSASTTQFASTDTQYF. The CDR3 nucleotides are TGCAGTGCTTCGACAACTCAGTTTGCTAGCACAGATACGCAGTATTTT.

This chain joins TRBV7-2 and TRBJ1-5; TRBD1 matches at 9 bases. V was pared by 5 bases and J by 6 bases, with 8 bases of the junction left unmatched. From germline, CDR1 is SGHTA and CDR2 FQGNSA. This CDR3 region has 15 residues. The DNA of the CDR3 is TGTGCCAGCAGCCGGCAGACAGGGGGAGGTCAGCCCCAGCATTTT. Translating gives CASSRQTGGGQPQHF.